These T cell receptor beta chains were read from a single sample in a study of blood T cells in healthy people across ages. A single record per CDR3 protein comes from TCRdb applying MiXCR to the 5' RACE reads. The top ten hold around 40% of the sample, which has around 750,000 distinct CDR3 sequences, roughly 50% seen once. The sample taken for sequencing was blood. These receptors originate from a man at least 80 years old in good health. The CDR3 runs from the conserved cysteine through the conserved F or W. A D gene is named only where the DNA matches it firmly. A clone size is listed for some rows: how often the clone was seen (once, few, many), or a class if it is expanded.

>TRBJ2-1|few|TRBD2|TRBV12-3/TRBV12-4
TGTGCCAGCAGTTCCCCAGCGGGAGGGCCCGACAATGAGCAGTTCTTC
CASSSPAGGPDNEQFF
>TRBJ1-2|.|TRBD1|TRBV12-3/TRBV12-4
TGTGCCAGCAGCCCGTCGGGAACAGGGGGGAAGAAAGGCTACACCTTC
CASSPSGTGGKKGYTF
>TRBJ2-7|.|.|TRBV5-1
TGCGCCAGCAGCCTAGTCTCCCGCATCAGCGAGCAGTACTTC
CASSLVSRISEQYF
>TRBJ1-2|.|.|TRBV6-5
TGTGCCAGCAGTTACTCGAGAGGGGAGCGGAGGTATGGCTACACCTTC
CASSYSRGERRYGYTF
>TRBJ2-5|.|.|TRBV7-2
TGTGCCTGCTCGGGGCACATTCAAGAGACCCAGTACTTC
CACSGHIQETQYF
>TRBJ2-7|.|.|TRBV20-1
TGCAGTCATCCTCCCCCTCGGGACGCCGGATCCTACGAGCAGTACTTC
CSHPPPRDAGSYEQYF
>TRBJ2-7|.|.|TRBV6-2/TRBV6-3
TGTGCCAGCAGTCCCGCCAGAAGCTCCTACAATGAGCAGTACTTC
CASSPARSSYNEQYF
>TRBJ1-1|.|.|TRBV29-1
TGCAGCGTGCACAGGGATATGTTGAACACTGAAGCTTTCTTT
CSVHRDMLNTEAFF
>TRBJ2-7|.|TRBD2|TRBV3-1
TGTGCCAGCAGCCGGACAGGGACTAGCGGGAGCACCGAGAACTACGAGCAGTACTTC
CASSRTGTSGSTENYEQYF
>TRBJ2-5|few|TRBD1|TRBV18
TGTGCCAGCTCACCGGGACAGACAGGAGAGACCCAGTACTTC
CASSPGQTGETQYF
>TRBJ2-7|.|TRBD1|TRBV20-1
TGCAGTGCCCGCTCCCTACAGGGGCCTTCCCCCTACGAGCAGTACTTC
CSARSLQGPSPYEQYF
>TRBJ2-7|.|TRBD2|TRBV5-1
TGCGCCAGCAGCAACCAGCGGGATTCCTACGAGCAGTACTTC
CASSNQRDSYEQYF
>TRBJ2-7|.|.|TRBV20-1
TGCAGTGGATCATCGACGCTCGCCTACGAGCAGTACTTC
CSGSSTLAYEQYF
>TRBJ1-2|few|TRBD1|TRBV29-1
TGCAGCGTTTTTACAGGGGAGGGTGGCTACACCTTC
CSVFTGEGGYTF
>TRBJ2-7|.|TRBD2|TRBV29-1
TGCAGCGCTCCCTATAGCGGGAGGGCCCTCTCCGGCGATGAGCAGTACTTC
CSAPYSGRALSGDEQYF
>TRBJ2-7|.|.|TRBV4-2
TGTGCCAGCAGCCAAGAGAGCGGGCCACGACGCAATGAGCAGTACTTC
CASSQESGPRRNEQYF
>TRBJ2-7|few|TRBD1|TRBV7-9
TGTGCCAGCAGCCCCGACAGGGGGAGACTCTACGAGCAGTACTTC
CASSPDRGRLYEQYF